This is a list of T cell receptor beta chains from one sample in a study of response to subunit inactivated influenza vaccine. Via MiXCR, TCRdb re-called the RT-PCR reads, giving one row per CDR3 protein. The sample consists of about 780,000 distinct CDR3 sequences, roughly 20% of them appearing once. Material: PBMCs from blood, obtained roughly 5 days after vaccination. The receptors were sampled from a man aged 50-59 years who received an inactivated influenza vaccine. The CDR3 runs from the conserved cysteine through the conserved F or W. The order of the fields is V gene, J gene, CDR3 length, D gene, clone size, CDR3 DNA, CDR3 protein. D genes are given only for firm matches. Size is omitted from some rows. Given values are once, few, many or a class for expanded clones.

TRBV25-1,TRBJ1-4,13,NA,few,TGTGCCAGCAGTGGGGGGCCGGGTGAAAAACTGTTTTTT,CASSGGPGEKLFF
TRBV11-3,TRBJ2-1,15,NA,NA,TGTGCCAGCAGCCGACTACCGGGACTCATGAATGAGCAGTTCTTC,CASSRLPGLMNEQFF
TRBV11-2,TRBJ2-4,14,NA,many,TGTGCCAGCAGCGTGGACAACCCCAAAAACATTCAGTACTTC,CASSVDNPKNIQYF
TRBV7-2,TRBJ2-3,15,NA,NA,TGTGCCAGCAGCTTAGAACTAGCTACCACAGATACGCAGTATTTT,CASSLELATTDTQYF
TRBV20-1,TRBJ2-2,16,NA,NA,TGCAGTGCTAGAGGCCCGTGGGGGGCAAACACCGGGGAGCTGTTTTTT,CSARGPWGANTGELFF
TRBV5-1,TRBJ2-1,15,NA,few,TGCGCCAGCAGCCTCCAAGGGCTAGGCCTCAATGAGCAGTTCTTC,CASSLQGLGLNEQFF
TRBV5-1,TRBJ2-7,15,TRBD2,few,TGCGCCAGCAGCTTGGGATTAGCGGGGCGCGGCGAGCAGTACTTC,CASSLGLAGRGEQYF
TRBV4-3,TRBJ1-6,19,NA,many,TGCGCCAGCAGCCAAGATTATTACATCCAGAGCTCCTATAATTCACCCCTCCACTTT,CASSQDYYIQSSYNSPLHF
TRBV3-1,TRBJ2-5,16,NA,few,TGTGCCAGCACCTCATCGGGGGGCCCACTCCAAGAGACCCAGTACTTC,CASTSSGGPLQETQYF
TRBV7-2,TRBJ2-7,15,TRBD2,NA,TGTGCCAGCATACGAACGGGGGGGGGACTCTACGAGCAGTACTTC,CASIRTGGGLYEQYF
TRBV4-1,TRBJ1-2,15,NA,few,TGCGCCAGCAGCTCTACCTGGACAGCTAACTATGGCTACACCTTC,CASSSTWTANYGYTF
TRBV9,TRBJ2-3,15,NA,few,TGTGCCAGCAGCGGAGCGGGCTGGCCCACAGATACGCAGTATTTT,CASSGAGWPTDTQYF
TRBV5-5,TRBJ1-5,14,NA,few,TGTGCCAGCAGCAGGGACGTCTTCAATCAGCCCCAGCATTTT,CASSRDVFNQPQHF
TRBV5-6,TRBJ1-2,17,NA,few,TGTGCCAGCAGCTTGCTTCTCAACAGGCTGAACCTCCATGGCTACACCTTC,CASSLLLNRLNLHGYTF
TRBV5-1,TRBJ2-7,16,TRBD1,NA,TGCGCCAGCAGCTTGTATTATCAGGGGGACCCCTACGAGCAGTACTTC,CASSLYYQGDPYEQYF
TRBV6-5,TRBJ2-7,15,NA,many,TGTGCCAGCAGTTACTCTTCGGACTGGTCCTACGAGCAGTACTTC,CASSYSSDWSYEQYF
TRBV10-3,TRBJ1-5,15,NA,NA,TGTGCCATCAGTGAAGACAGGACTATCAATCAGCCCCAGCATTTT,CAISEDRTINQPQHF
TRBV20-1,TRBJ1-5,16,TRBD1,few,TGCAGTGCTAGAGATCAGGGGGATTATAGCAATCAGCCCCAGCATTTT,CSARDQGDYSNQPQHF
TRBV9,TRBJ2-1,13,NA,few,TGTGCCAGCACCTCGACGGAAAGCAATGAGCAGTTCTTC,CASTSTESNEQFF
TRBV20-1,TRBJ2-1,13,TRBD2,NA,TGCAGTGCCAGACTAGCGGGGATTAATGAGCAGTTCTTC,CSARLAGINEQFF
TRBV5-4,TRBJ2-3,15,TRBD2,NA,TGTGCCAGCAGATCGCCCGGGACTAGTGGAGATACGCAGTATTTT,CASRSPGTSGDTQYF
TRBV7-9,TRBJ1-4,15,TRBD1,few,TGTGCCAGCAGTTCCGGACAGGGCAAAGATGAAAAACTGTTTTTT,CASSSGQGKDEKLFF
TRBV11-2,TRBJ2-7,16,NA,NA,TGTGCCAGCAGCTTAGGGGGGCGGGCAGGGGTCTACGAGCAGTACTTC,CASSLGGRAGVYEQYF
TRBV6-2/TRBV6-3,TRBJ2-1,15,TRBD2,many,TGTGCCAGCAGTCAAAGCGGGGGGCCCCACAATGAGCAGTTCTTC,CASSQSGGPHNEQFF
TRBV4-2,TRBJ2-5,16,TRBD2,NA,TGTGCCAGCAGCCAAGATCACACTAGCGGGGGAAAGACCCAGTACTTC,CASSQDHTSGGKTQYF
TRBV7-9,TRBJ2-3,12,NA,NA,TGTGCCAGCAGCTTCAACCGAAGAGTGCAGTATTTT,CASSFNRRVQYF
TRBV4-1,TRBJ1-4,17,TRBD1,NA,TGCGCCAGCAGCCAATGGGACAGGGGAAAGGCTAATGAAAAACTGTTTTTT,CASSQWDRGKANEKLFF
TRBV10-3,TRBJ2-1,13,NA,NA,TGTGCCATCAGTGAGTCGAGTCCGGGAGAGCAGTTCTTC,CAISESSPGEQFF
TRBV5-5,TRBJ2-7,17,NA,few,TGTGCCAGCAGCTTCGCGCAGGGGCCTACCCTGAGGCACGAGCAGTACTTC,CASSFAQGPTLRHEQYF